This T cell receptor (beta chain) was sequenced during a study of identical twins. TCRdb processed the 5' RACE reads anew with MiXCR; each CDR3 protein has one entry. Found here are about 550,000 distinct CDR3 sequences, around 20% of them singletons; the top ten hold approximately 0.52%. Findings and limits, study-wide: Out-of-frame beta sequences exhibited a weaker degree of excess twin sharing. Diverse VJ usage suggested most zero-insertion clonotypes were not invariant T cells.

Germline CDR1 SGHRS, CDR2 YFSETQ. The CDR3 is made up of 14 amino acids. J was trimmed by 3 bases and V by 2 bases; bases with no gene match: 4. Concerning this clonotype itself: The antigen remains undetermined.

The same data also went into a second study, on yellow fever vaccine responses in identical twins.

The sequence was obtained from a young woman in good health. The sequencing sample was made of CD4+ T cells sorted from blood. This rearrangement joins TRBV5-1 to TRBJ1-1, with 7 bases lining up with TRBD1. The CDR3 spells CASSFQGVDTEAFF. The CDR3 DNA follows: TGCGCCAGCAGCTTCCAGGGGGTGGACACTGAAGCTTTCTTT.